This T cell receptor beta chain was profiled in a study of blood T cell repertoires in COVID-19. Libraries were prepared by immunoSEQ multiplex PCR; TCRdb keeps only in-frame clonotypes and omits some of them. This sample has more than 300,000 clones, with roughly 90% found just once. CDR3 length equals 13 residues. V lost 3 bases and J lost 4, with 9 bases in between. The germline V gene encodes CDR1 SQVTM and CDR2 ANQGSEA. The receptor was derived from an older woman with COVID-19, enrolled during active disease. Sequencing was carried out using peripheral blood. The chain joins TRBV29-1 to TRBJ2-2; the D is unclear. The CDR3 DNA reads TGCAGCGTTGAGGGCACGTCCACCGGGGAGCTGTTTTTT. Its protein is CSVEGTSTGELFF.